This TCR beta chain was captured in a study of blood T cell repertoires in COVID-19. At the level of the study: Both acute and convalescent COVID-19 samples were obtained from the United States, Italy and Spain.

Deletions cut 4 bases from V and 9 bases from J, with 9 bases between. CDR3 length: 11 amino acids. CDR1 LGHDT and CDR2 YNNKEL come from the germline V gene (reference sequence). Under the authors' procedure: By means of reference gene primer amplification, nucleated cell counts were estimated. TCRdb keeps only in-frame clones here, not all; method: immunoSEQ multiplex PCR. V and J calls and clone size are as listed in that table; D and trimming were resolved from the DNA. The sample has around 110,000 clones; approximately 82% are singletons. Material for sequencing was peripheral blood. The chain recombines TRBV3-1 (or the pseudogene TRBV3-2) with TRBJ2-5, with a weak D call TRBD2 (5 bases). The source is a man between 65 and 79 years old with active or convalescent COVID-19. The CDR3 reads CASSPGVSQYF. Written as DNA, the CDR3 is TGTGCCAGCAGCCCCGGGGTGTCCCAGTACTTC.